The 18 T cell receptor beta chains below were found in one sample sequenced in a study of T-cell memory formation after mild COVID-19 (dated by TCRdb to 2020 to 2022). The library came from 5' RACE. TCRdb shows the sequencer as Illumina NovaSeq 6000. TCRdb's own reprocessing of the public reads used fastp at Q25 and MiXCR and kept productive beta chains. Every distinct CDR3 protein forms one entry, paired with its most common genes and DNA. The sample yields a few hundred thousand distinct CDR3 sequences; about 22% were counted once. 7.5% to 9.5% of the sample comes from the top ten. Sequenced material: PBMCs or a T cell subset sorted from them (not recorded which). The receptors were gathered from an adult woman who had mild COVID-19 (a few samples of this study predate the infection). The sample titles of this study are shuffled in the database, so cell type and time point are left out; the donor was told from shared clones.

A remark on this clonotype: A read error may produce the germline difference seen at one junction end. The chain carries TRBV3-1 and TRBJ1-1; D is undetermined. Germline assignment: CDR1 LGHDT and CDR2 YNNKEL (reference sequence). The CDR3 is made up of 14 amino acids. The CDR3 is CASSRREVKTEAFF. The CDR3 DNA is TGTGCCAGCAGCCGAAGGGAGGTGAAGACTGAAGCTTTCTTT. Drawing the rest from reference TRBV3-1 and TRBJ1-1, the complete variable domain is DTAVSQTPKYLVTQMGNDKSIKCEQNLGHDTMYWYKQDSKKFLKIMFSYNNKELIINETVPNRFSPKSPDKAHLNLHINSLELGDSAVYFCASSRREVKTEAFFGQGTRLTVV.

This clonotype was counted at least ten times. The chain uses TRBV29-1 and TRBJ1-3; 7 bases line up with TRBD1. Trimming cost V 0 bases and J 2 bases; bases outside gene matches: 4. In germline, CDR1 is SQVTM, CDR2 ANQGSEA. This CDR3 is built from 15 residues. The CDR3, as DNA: TGCAGCGTTGAAGATCGGGACAGAACTGGAAACACCATATATTTT. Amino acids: CSVEDRDRTGNTIYF.

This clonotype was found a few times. CDR3 in DNA: TGTGCCAGCAGCTTCCCGGCAGGAACCATTACAGATACGCAGTATTTT. Translating it yields CASSFPAGTITDTQYF. V gene TRBV5-5 combines with J gene TRBJ2-3; no definite D call. Per the germline V gene, CDR1 is SGHKS and CDR2 is YYEKEE (reference sequence). Trimming took off 2 bases at V and 3 bases at J, with 16 bases between the two ends. This CDR3 is 16 amino acids long.

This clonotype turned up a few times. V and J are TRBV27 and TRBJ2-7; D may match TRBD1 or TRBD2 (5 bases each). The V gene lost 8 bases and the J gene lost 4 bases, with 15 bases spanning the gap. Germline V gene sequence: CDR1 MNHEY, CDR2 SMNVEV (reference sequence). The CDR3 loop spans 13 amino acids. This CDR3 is CASGAGTIYEQYF. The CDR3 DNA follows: TGTGCCAGCGGGGCAGGGACGATATACGAGCAGTACTTC.

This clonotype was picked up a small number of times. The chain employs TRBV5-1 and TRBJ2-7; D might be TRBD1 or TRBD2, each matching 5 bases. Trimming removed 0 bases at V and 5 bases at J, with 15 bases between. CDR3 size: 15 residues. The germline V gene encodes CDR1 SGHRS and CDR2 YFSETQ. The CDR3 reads CASSLESGQGHEQYF. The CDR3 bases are TGCGCCAGCAGCTTGGAATCGGGGCAGGGACACGAGCAGTACTTC.

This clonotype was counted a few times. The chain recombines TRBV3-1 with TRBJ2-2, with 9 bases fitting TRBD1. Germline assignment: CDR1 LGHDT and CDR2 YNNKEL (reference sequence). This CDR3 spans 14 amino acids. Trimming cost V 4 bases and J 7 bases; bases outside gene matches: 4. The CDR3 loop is CASSLTGGSGELFF. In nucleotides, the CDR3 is TGTGCCAGCAGCCTTACAGGGGGCAGCGGGGAGCTGTTTTTT.

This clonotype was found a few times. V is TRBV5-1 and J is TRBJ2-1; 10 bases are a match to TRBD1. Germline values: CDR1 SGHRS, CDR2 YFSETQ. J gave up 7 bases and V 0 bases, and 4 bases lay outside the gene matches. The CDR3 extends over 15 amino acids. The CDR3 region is CASSLAWTGGNEQFF. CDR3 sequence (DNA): TGCGCCAGCAGCTTGGCTTGGACAGGGGGGAATGAGCAGTTCTTC.

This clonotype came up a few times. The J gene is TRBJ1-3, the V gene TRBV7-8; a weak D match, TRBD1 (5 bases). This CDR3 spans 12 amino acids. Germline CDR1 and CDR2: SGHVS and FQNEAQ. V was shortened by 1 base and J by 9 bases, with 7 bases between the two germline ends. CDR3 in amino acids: CASSLGGTTIYF. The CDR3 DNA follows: TGTGCCAGCAGCTTAGGAGGGACCACCATATATTTT.

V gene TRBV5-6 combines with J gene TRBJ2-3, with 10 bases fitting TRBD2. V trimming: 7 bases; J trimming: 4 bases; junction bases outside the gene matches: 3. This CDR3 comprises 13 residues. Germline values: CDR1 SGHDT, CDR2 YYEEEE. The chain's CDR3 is CASQRGGADTQYF. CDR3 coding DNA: TGTGCCAGCCAGCGGGGGGGCGCAGATACGCAGTATTTT. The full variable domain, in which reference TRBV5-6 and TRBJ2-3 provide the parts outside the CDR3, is DAGVTQSPTHLIKTRGQQVTLRCSPKSGHDTVSWYQQALGQGPQFIFQYYEEEERQRGNFPDRFSGHQFPNYSSELNVNALLLGDSALYLCASQRGGADTQYFGPGTRLTVL.

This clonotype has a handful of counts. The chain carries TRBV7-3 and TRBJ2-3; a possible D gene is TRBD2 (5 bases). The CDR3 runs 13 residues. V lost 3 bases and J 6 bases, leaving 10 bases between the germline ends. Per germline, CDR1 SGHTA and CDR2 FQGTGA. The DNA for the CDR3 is TGTGCCAGCAGCTTTGCGGGTTTGGATACGCAGTATTTT. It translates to CASSFAGLDTQYF.

The CDR3 DNA is TGTGCCAGCAGTTTAAGCGGGGGAGGCTTGGAGACCCAGTACTTC. Its protein is CASSLSGGGLETQYF. The chain recombines TRBV27 with TRBJ2-5, with 8 bases that match TRBD2. V dropped 2 bases and J dropped 5; count of bases not matched to a gene: 7. This CDR3 is built from 15 residues. CDR1 is MNHEY, CDR2 SMNVEV, per germline (reference sequence).

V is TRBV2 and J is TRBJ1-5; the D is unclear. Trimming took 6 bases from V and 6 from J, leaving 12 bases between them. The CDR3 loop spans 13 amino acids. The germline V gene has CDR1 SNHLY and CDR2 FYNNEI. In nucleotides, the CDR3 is TGTGCCAGCAGACATGTAGAAAGTCAGCCCCAGCATTTT. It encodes CASRHVESQPQHF. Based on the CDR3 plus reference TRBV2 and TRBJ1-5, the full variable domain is EPEVTQTPSHQVTQMGQEVILRCVPISNHLYFYWYRQILGQKVEFLVSFYNNEISEKSEIFDDQFSVERPDGSNFTLKIRSTKLEDSAMYFCASRHVESQPQHFGDGTRLSIL.

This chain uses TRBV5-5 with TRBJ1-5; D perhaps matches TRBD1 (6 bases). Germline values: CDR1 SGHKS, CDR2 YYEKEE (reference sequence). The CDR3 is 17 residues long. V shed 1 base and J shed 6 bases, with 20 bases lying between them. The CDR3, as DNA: TGTGCCAGCAGCTTGTCCCCGCCGGACAGCAGGCTTCAGCCCCAGCATTTT. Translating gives CASSLSPPDSRLQPQHF.

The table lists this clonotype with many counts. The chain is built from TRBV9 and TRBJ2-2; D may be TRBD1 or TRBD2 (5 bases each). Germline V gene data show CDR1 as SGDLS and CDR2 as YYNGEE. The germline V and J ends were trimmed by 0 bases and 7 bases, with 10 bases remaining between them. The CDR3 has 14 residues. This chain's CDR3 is CASSVASGRGELFF. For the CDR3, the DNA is TGTGCCAGCAGCGTAGCTTCGGGGCGCGGGGAGCTGTTTTTT.

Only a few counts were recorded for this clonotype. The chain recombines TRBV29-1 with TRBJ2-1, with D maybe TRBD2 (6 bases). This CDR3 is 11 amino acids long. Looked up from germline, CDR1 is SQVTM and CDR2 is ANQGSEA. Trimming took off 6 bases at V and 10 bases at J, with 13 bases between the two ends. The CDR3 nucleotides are TGCAGCGTCTTGCAACTAGCAGAGCAGTTCTTC. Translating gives CSVLQLAEQFF.

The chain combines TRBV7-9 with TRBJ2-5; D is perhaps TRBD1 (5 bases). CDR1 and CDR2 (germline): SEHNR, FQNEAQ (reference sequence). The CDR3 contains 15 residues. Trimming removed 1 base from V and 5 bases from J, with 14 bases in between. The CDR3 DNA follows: TGTGCCAGCAGCTTAGAGGGGTTTGGTCCGGAGACCCAGTACTTC. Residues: CASSLEGFGPETQYF.

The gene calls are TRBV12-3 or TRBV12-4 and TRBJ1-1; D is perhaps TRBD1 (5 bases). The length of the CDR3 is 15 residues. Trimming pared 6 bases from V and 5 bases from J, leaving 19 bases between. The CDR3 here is CASREWGRAETEAFF. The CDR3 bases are TGTGCCAGCAGGGAATGGGGCAGGGCGGAGACTGAAGCTTTCTTT.

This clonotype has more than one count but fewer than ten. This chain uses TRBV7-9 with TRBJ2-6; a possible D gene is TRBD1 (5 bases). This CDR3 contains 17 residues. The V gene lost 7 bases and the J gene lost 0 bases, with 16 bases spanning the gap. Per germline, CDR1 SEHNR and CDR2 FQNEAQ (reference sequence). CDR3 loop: CASTQGLGPSGANVLTF. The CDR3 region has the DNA TGTGCCAGCACTCAGGGATTAGGGCCCTCTGGGGCCAACGTCCTGACTTTC.